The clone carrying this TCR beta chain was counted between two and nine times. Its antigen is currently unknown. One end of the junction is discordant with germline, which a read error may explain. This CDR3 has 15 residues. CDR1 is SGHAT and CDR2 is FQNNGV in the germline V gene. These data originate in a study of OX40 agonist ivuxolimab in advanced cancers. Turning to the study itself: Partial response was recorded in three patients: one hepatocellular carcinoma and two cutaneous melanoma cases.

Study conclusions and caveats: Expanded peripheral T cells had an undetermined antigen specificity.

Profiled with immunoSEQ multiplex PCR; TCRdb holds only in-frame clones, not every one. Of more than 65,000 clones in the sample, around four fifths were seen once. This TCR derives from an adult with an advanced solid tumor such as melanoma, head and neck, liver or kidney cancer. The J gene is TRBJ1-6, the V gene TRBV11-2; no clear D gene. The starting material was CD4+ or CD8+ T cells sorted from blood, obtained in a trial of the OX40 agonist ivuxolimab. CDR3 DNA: TGTGCCAGCAGCGCGCAGGTCTCCAATAATTCACCCCTCCACTTT. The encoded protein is CASSAQVSNNSPLHF.